The T cell receptor (beta chain) under discussion was sequenced for a study of shared clonotypes between healthy human individuals. Study-wide context: The study drew on two women and a few men aged 18 to 49 as donors.

The germline V gene encodes CDR1 MNHEY and CDR2 SMNVEV (reference sequence). The CDR3 is 13 amino acids. V lost 3 bases, J lost 6 bases, and 1 base stayed unmatched. It was across several immunoSEQ plates that each subset's genomic DNA was evenly split. On sorted subsets, replicate PCRs used approximately 200 ng DNA, or tens of thousands of T cell genomes. Sequenced by immunoSEQ multiplex PCR; TCRdb stores in-frame clones only, minus some. Seen here are under 1,900,000 clones, approximately 98.5% observed once, and the top ten hold approximately 0.4%. Only Caucasian adults living in Nashville, Tennessee made up the donor group.

The chain links TRBV27 to TRBJ1-5; 8 bases align to TRBD1. The sequencing input was naive CD4+ T cells sorted from blood. Stated subset: CD45RA+ positively selected. The origin of this receptor is a man aged 25-40 years in good health. The CDR3: CASSFRGPQPQHF. The CDR3 DNA reads TGTGCCAGCAGTTTCAGGGGGCCTCAGCCCCAGCATTTT.